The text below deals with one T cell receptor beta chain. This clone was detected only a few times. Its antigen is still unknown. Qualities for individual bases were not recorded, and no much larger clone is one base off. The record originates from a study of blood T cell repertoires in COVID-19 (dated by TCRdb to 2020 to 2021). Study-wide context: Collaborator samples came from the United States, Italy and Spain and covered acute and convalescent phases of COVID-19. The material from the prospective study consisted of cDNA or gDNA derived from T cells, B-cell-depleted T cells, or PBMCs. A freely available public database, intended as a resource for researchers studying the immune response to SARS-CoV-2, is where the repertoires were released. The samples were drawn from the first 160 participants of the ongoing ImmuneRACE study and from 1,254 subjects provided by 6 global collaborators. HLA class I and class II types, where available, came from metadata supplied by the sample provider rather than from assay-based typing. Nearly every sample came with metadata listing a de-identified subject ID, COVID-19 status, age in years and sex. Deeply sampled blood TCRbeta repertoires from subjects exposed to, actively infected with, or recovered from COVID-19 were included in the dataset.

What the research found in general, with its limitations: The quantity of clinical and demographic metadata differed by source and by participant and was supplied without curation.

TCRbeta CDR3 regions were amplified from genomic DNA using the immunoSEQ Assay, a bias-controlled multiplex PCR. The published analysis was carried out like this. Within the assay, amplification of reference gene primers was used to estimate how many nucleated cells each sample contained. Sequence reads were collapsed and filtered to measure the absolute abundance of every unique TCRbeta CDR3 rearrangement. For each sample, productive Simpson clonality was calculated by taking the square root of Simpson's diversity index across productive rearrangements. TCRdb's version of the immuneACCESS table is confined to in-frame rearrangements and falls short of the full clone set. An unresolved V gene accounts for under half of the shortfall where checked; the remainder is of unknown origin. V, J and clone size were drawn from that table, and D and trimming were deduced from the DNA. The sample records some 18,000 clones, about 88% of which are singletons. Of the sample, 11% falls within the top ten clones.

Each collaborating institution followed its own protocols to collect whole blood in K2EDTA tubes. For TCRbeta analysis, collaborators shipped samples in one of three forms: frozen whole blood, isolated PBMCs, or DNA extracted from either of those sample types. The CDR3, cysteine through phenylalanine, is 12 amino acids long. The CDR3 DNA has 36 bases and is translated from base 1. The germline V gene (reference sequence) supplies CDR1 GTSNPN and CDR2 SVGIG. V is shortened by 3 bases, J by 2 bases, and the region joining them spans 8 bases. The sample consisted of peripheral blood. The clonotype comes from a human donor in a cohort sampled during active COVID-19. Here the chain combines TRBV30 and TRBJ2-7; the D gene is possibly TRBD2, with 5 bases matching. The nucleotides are TGTGCCTGGAGCCGGGAAACCTACGAGCAGTACTTC. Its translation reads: CAWSRETYEQYF.